A selection of T cell receptor beta chains follows, all from one sample in a study of blood T cell repertoires in COVID-19. TCRdb's table, derived via immunoSEQ multiplex PCR, lists solely in-frame clones and lacks some. This table has a few hundred thousand clones, about four fifths appearing once. Sequencing was performed on peripheral blood. The receptors originated from a man younger than 45 who had recovered from COVID-19. Both conserved end residues are part of each CDR3. Fields, in order: CDR3 length, clone size, V gene, D gene, J gene, CDR3 DNA, CDR3 protein. The D gene is left open where the match is weak. Size is omitted from some rows. Given values are once, few, many or a class for expanded clones.

cdr3_length: 15; clone_size: once; v_call: TRBV5-5; d_call: TRBD2; j_call: TRBJ2-3; cdr3_nt: TGTGCCAGCAGCTTGGGCCTAGCGGGCACAGATACGCAGTATTTT; cdr3_aa: CASSLGLAGTDTQYF
cdr3_length: 14; clone_size: -; v_call: TRBV27; d_call: TRBD1; j_call: TRBJ1-6; cdr3_nt: TGTGCCAGTACCTCGCAGGGGGCTTTTTCACCCCTCCACTTT; cdr3_aa: CASTSQGAFSPLHF
cdr3_length: 14; clone_size: -; v_call: TRBV2; d_call: -; j_call: TRBJ2-2; cdr3_nt: TGTGCCAGCAGATCCGTCCGTGGCCCCGGGGAGCTGTTTTTT; cdr3_aa: CASRSVRGPGELFF
cdr3_length: 14; clone_size: few; v_call: TRBV4-1; d_call: -; j_call: TRBJ1-2; cdr3_nt: TGCGCCAGCAGCCATCCAGGGTCTCACTATGGCTACACCTTC; cdr3_aa: CASSHPGSHYGYTF
cdr3_length: 14; clone_size: -; v_call: TRBV28; d_call: -; j_call: TRBJ1-4; cdr3_nt: TGTGCCTTGTCCCACTCCCTTGATAATGAAAAACTGTTTTTT; cdr3_aa: CALSHSLDNEKLFF
cdr3_length: 14; clone_size: once; v_call: TRBV11-2; d_call: TRBD1; j_call: TRBJ2-7; cdr3_nt: TGTGCCAGCAGCTTAGTACAGGGGTCATACGAGCAGTACTTC; cdr3_aa: CASSLVQGSYEQYF
cdr3_length: 15; clone_size: -; v_call: TRBV5-6; d_call: TRBD1; j_call: TRBJ1-6; cdr3_nt: TGTGCCAGCAGCTTGCTATCCCGGGACAGGTTAAGCCTCCACTTT; cdr3_aa: CASSLLSRDRLSLHF
cdr3_length: 11; clone_size: once; v_call: TRBV6-5; d_call: -; j_call: TRBJ1-5; cdr3_nt: TGTGCCAGCAGTTTCGACGGGGTCCAGCATTTT; cdr3_aa: CASSFDGVQHF
cdr3_length: 16; clone_size: -; v_call: TRBV2; d_call: TRBD2; j_call: TRBJ2-1; cdr3_nt: TGTGCCAGCAGTAAACTAGCGGGGGGCCGATACAATGAGCAGTTCTTC; cdr3_aa: CASSKLAGGRYNEQFF
cdr3_length: 16; clone_size: -; v_call: TRBV6-6; d_call: TRBD1; j_call: TRBJ1-3; cdr3_nt: TGTGCCAGCAATAGGTCGGGACAGGGACCTGGAAACACCATATATTTT; cdr3_aa: CASNRSGQGPGNTIYF
cdr3_length: 13; clone_size: once; v_call: TRBV6-5; d_call: TRBD1; j_call: TRBJ2-7; cdr3_nt: TGTGCCAGCAGGACGACAGGGGGCTACGAGCAGTACTTC; cdr3_aa: CASRTTGGYEQYF
cdr3_length: 15; clone_size: -; v_call: TRBV6-5; d_call: -; j_call: TRBJ1-2; cdr3_nt: TGTGCCAGCAGCAAAGCGGGGTGGGCTAACTATGGCTACACCTTC; cdr3_aa: CASSKAGWANYGYTF
cdr3_length: 17; clone_size: -; v_call: TRBV18; d_call: -; j_call: TRBJ2-6; cdr3_nt: TGTGCCAGCTCACAGTCCCGGGACATCCCTGGGGCCAACGTCCTGACTTTC; cdr3_aa: CASSQSRDIPGANVLTF
cdr3_length: 22; clone_size: -; v_call: TRBV4-1; d_call: TRBD2; j_call: TRBJ2-1; cdr3_nt: TGCGCCAGCAGCCAAGAAGTGGGTATTAAGCTAGCGGGGGGAAGCTCCTACAATGAGCAGTTCTTC; cdr3_aa: CASSQEVGIKLAGGSSYNEQFF
cdr3_length: 14; clone_size: -; v_call: TRBV11-1; d_call: -; j_call: TRBJ1-2; cdr3_nt: TGTGCCAGCAGCACCCCCGGCGGGTTCTATGGCTACACCTTC; cdr3_aa: CASSTPGGFYGYTF
cdr3_length: 14; clone_size: -; v_call: TRBV19; d_call: TRBD1; j_call: TRBJ2-3; cdr3_nt: TGTGCCAGTAATGACAGGGGGCAGTCAGATACGCAGTATTTT; cdr3_aa: CASNDRGQSDTQYF
cdr3_length: 14; clone_size: -; v_call: TRBV5-1; d_call: TRBD1; j_call: TRBJ2-3; cdr3_nt: TGCGCCAGCAGCTCGGGACAGACTACAGATACGCAGTATTTT; cdr3_aa: CASSSGQTTDTQYF
cdr3_length: 14; clone_size: -; v_call: TRBV28; d_call: TRBD1; j_call: TRBJ1-1; cdr3_nt: TGTGCCAGCAGTGATGACAGGGTCAACACTGAAGCTTTCTTT; cdr3_aa: CASSDDRVNTEAFF
cdr3_length: 15; clone_size: -; v_call: TRBV6-5; d_call: TRBD1; j_call: TRBJ2-7; cdr3_nt: TGTGCCAGCAAGCAGCGCGGGACAGGGGACTACGAGCAGTACTTC; cdr3_aa: CASKQRGTGDYEQYF
cdr3_length: 12; clone_size: -; v_call: TRBV29-1; d_call: -; j_call: TRBJ2-3; cdr3_nt: TGCAGCGATGCACATAGCACAGATACGCAGTATTTT; cdr3_aa: CSDAHSTDTQYF
cdr3_length: 14; clone_size: -; v_call: TRBV28; d_call: -; j_call: TRBJ1-1; cdr3_nt: TGTGCCAGCAGTCCCCTTTCGTCCGACACTGAAGCTTTCTTT; cdr3_aa: CASSPLSSDTEAFF
cdr3_length: 17; clone_size: -; v_call: TRBV5-1; d_call: -; j_call: TRBJ2-1; cdr3_nt: TGCGCCAGCAGCATAATAACAGGGGGGGACTCCTACAATGAGCAGTTCTTC; cdr3_aa: CASSIITGGDSYNEQFF
cdr3_length: 15; clone_size: -; v_call: TRBV2; d_call: TRBD2; j_call: TRBJ2-1; cdr3_nt: TGTGCCAGCAGTGTGCGGGGGAGGTCCGGTAATGAGCAGTTCTTC; cdr3_aa: CASSVRGRSGNEQFF
cdr3_length: 14; clone_size: -; v_call: TRBV6-5; d_call: -; j_call: TRBJ2-1; cdr3_nt: TGTGCCAGCAGACCCCGGGACATTTACAATGAGCAGTTCTTC; cdr3_aa: CASRPRDIYNEQFF
cdr3_length: 15; clone_size: -; v_call: TRBV3-1/TRBV3-2; d_call: TRBD1; j_call: TRBJ1-5; cdr3_nt: TGTGCCAGCAGCCAAACGGGACAGGGGAATCAGCCCCAGCATTTT; cdr3_aa: CASSQTGQGNQPQHF
cdr3_length: 12; clone_size: -; v_call: TRBV10-3; d_call: -; j_call: TRBJ1-2; cdr3_nt: TGTGCCATCAGTGAGGGGGCGGGGGGCTACACCTTC; cdr3_aa: CAISEGAGGYTF
cdr3_length: 14; clone_size: once; v_call: TRBV7-9; d_call: TRBD1; j_call: TRBJ2-1; cdr3_nt: TGTGCCAGCAGCCATTGGACAGGGGACAATGAGCAGTTCTTC; cdr3_aa: CASSHWTGDNEQFF
cdr3_length: 13; clone_size: -; v_call: TRBV11-2; d_call: -; j_call: TRBJ2-1; cdr3_nt: TGTGCCAGCGGGCCGGCCTCCTACAATGAGCAGTTCTTC; cdr3_aa: CASGPASYNEQFF
cdr3_length: 15; clone_size: -; v_call: TRBV20-1; d_call: TRBD1; j_call: TRBJ1-6; cdr3_nt: TGCAGTGCTAGTGAACAGGGGGCTTATAATTCACCCCTCCACTTT; cdr3_aa: CSASEQGAYNSPLHF
cdr3_length: 15; clone_size: few; v_call: TRBV19; d_call: TRBD1; j_call: TRBJ1-5; cdr3_nt: TGTGCCAGTAGTGGACAGGGGGAACCGAATCAGCCCCAGCATTTT; cdr3_aa: CASSGQGEPNQPQHF
cdr3_length: 11; clone_size: -; v_call: TRBV20-1; d_call: -; j_call: TRBJ1-1; cdr3_nt: TGCAGTGCACCAGAGAACACTGAAGCTTTCTTT; cdr3_aa: CSAPENTEAFF
cdr3_length: 18; clone_size: -; v_call: TRBV2; d_call: TRBD2; j_call: TRBJ2-5; cdr3_nt: TGTGCCAGCAGTGAAGGCCGGACTAGCGGGGGGGAGGCTGAGACCCAGTACTTC; cdr3_aa: CASSEGRTSGGEAETQYF